What follows describes a single TCR beta chain. Its antigen is unknown. Profiled with immunoSEQ multiplex PCR; TCRdb holds only in-frame clones, not every one. The sample has some 71,000 clones; 85% to 90% are singletons. These data are taken from a study of Tregs in tolerant kidney transplant recipients. Germline V gene lookup returns CDR1 LNHDA and CDR2 SQIVND (reference sequence). V trimming: 4 bases; J trimming: 0 bases; junction bases outside the gene matches: 5. This CDR3 is 16 amino acids long. Thawed PBMCs were FACS-sorted into unstimulated CD4+CD25+CD127- regulatory T cells, CD4+CD25- non-regulatory cells, CD4 and CD8 cells. Study-wide points: Findings come from small patient numbers and require larger validation.

This sample comprised CD4+ T cells from blood, obtained before the transplant. This rearrangement joins TRBV19 to TRBJ2-1; 8 bases map to TRBD1. This receptor was identified in a human donor who received a combined kidney and bone marrow transplant. The CDR3 DNA follows: TGTGCCAGTAGTACCCGGACAGGGAACTCCTACAATGAGCAGTTCTTC. This encodes CASSTRTGNSYNEQFF.